This is a list of T cell receptor beta chains from one sample in a study of cytomegalovirus exposure and HLA in healthy donors. Clones were sequenced by immunoSEQ multiplex PCR, and TCRdb holds only the in-frame ones, with some missing. The sample includes 100,000 to 150,000 clones. Material: PBMCs. These receptors were collected from a man aged 18 to 30 in good health and CMV-seronegative. Both conserved end residues are part of each CDR3. D genes are given only for firm matches. Size is stated for part of the rows, as once, few or many counts, or as a class when the clone is expanded.

v_call: TRBV28
j_call: TRBJ1-1
clone_size: -
d_call: TRBD1
cdr3_nt: TGTGCCAGCAGTTCCGGGACAGCGAACACTGAAGCTTTCTTT
cdr3_aa: CASSSGTANTEAFF

v_call: TRBV29-1
j_call: TRBJ2-2
clone_size: -
d_call: TRBD2
cdr3_nt: TGCAGCGTTGAATTCGGACGGGGGGGCTTCGGGGAGCTGTTTTTT
cdr3_aa: CSVEFGRGGFGELFF

v_call: TRBV5-1
j_call: TRBJ2-7
clone_size: -
d_call: TRBD1
cdr3_nt: TGCGCCAGCGGTGAATTACCGGGACAGGGCTACGAGCAGTACTTC
cdr3_aa: CASGELPGQGYEQYF

v_call: TRBV7-2
j_call: TRBJ1-2
clone_size: -
d_call: -
cdr3_nt: TGTGCCAGCAGTTCCGGGGGCTACACCTTC
cdr3_aa: CASSSGGYTF

v_call: TRBV7-2
j_call: TRBJ1-1
clone_size: -
d_call: -
cdr3_nt: TGTGCCAGCAGCCCAGGGCGCACTGAAGCTTTCTTT
cdr3_aa: CASSPGRTEAFF

v_call: TRBV10-1
j_call: TRBJ2-1
clone_size: -
d_call: TRBD1
cdr3_nt: TGCGCCAGCAGACTAGGGGGCCGCACCTACAATGAGCAGTTCTTC
cdr3_aa: CASRLGGRTYNEQFF

v_call: TRBV5-6
j_call: TRBJ1-6
clone_size: -
d_call: -
cdr3_nt: TGTGCCAGCAGCTGGGACACGGAACGATCACTCCTCCACTTT
cdr3_aa: CASSWDTERSLLHF

v_call: TRBV7-2
j_call: TRBJ2-7
clone_size: -
d_call: -
cdr3_nt: TGTGCCAGCAGCTTAACTCGATTCTACGAGCAGTACTTC
cdr3_aa: CASSLTRFYEQYF

v_call: TRBV19
j_call: TRBJ1-4
clone_size: -
d_call: TRBD1
cdr3_nt: TGTGCCAGTAGATATCAGGGGGCGGCTCGAAATAATGAAAAACTGTTTTTT
cdr3_aa: CASRYQGAARNNEKLFF

v_call: TRBV9
j_call: TRBJ2-5
clone_size: -
d_call: -
cdr3_nt: TGTGCCAGCAGCGTAGGGTTACAGGGCCAAGAGACCCAGTACTTC
cdr3_aa: CASSVGLQGQETQYF

v_call: TRBV7-8
j_call: TRBJ2-1
clone_size: -
d_call: TRBD2
cdr3_nt: TGTGCCAGCAGCTCCCAAGGGACTAGCGGCCGCTACAATGAGCAGTTCTTC
cdr3_aa: CASSSQGTSGRYNEQFF

v_call: TRBV7-3
j_call: TRBJ2-3
clone_size: -
d_call: TRBD2
cdr3_nt: TGTGCCAGCAGCCTAGGACTAGCGGGAAGTGGAGATACGCAGTATTTT
cdr3_aa: CASSLGLAGSGDTQYF

v_call: TRBV19
j_call: TRBJ1-2
clone_size: -
d_call: TRBD1
cdr3_nt: TGTGCCAGTAGTACCCAGGGGGCCCATGGCTACACCTTC
cdr3_aa: CASSTQGAHGYTF

v_call: TRBV4-2
j_call: TRBJ2-3
clone_size: -
d_call: TRBD1
cdr3_nt: TGTGCCAGCTGGACAGGGGGCGGCACAGATACGCAGTATTTT
cdr3_aa: CASWTGGGTDTQYF

v_call: TRBV10-3
j_call: TRBJ1-1
clone_size: -
d_call: -
cdr3_nt: TGTGCCATCAGTGAATCGGGTCGAGGTGAAGCTTTCTTT
cdr3_aa: CAISESGRGEAFF

v_call: TRBV28
j_call: TRBJ1-2
clone_size: -
d_call: TRBD1
cdr3_nt: TGTGCCAGTTCCGAGGACAGGGGATACTATGGCTACACCTTC
cdr3_aa: CASSEDRGYYGYTF

v_call: TRBV2
j_call: TRBJ1-1
clone_size: -
d_call: -
cdr3_nt: TGTGCCAGCAGTGACACGGGTTGGGGCCAGGAGGCTTTCTTT
cdr3_aa: CASSDTGWGQEAFF

v_call: TRBV19
j_call: TRBJ1-2
clone_size: -
d_call: -
cdr3_nt: TGTGCCAGTAGTATATCCGTCTATGGCTACACCTTC
cdr3_aa: CASSISVYGYTF

v_call: TRBV5-4
j_call: TRBJ2-5
clone_size: -
d_call: -
cdr3_nt: TGTGCCAGCAGCCGAGCAAATGGGGCCGCTCAAGAGACCCAGTACTTC
cdr3_aa: CASSRANGAAQETQYF

v_call: TRBV7-2
j_call: TRBJ2-7
clone_size: -
d_call: -
cdr3_nt: TGTGCCAGCAGCTTAATAGCGCAAACCTACGAGCAGTACTTC
cdr3_aa: CASSLIAQTYEQYF

v_call: TRBV27
j_call: TRBJ1-4
clone_size: -
d_call: TRBD1
cdr3_nt: TGTGCCAGCAGGGAAGGGGGCTCGGGTGAAAAACTGTTTTTT
cdr3_aa: CASREGGSGEKLFF

v_call: TRBV28
j_call: TRBJ1-5
clone_size: -
d_call: TRBD1
cdr3_nt: TGTGCCAGCAGCCTCCCTGTCCCCGGGACAGGGACTAATCAGCCCCAGCATTTT
cdr3_aa: CASSLPVPGTGTNQPQHF

v_call: TRBV28
j_call: TRBJ2-1
clone_size: -
d_call: -
cdr3_nt: TGTGCCACCCAGACACAAGAGCAGTTCTTC
cdr3_aa: CATQTQEQFF

v_call: TRBV7-9
j_call: TRBJ1-5
clone_size: -
d_call: -
cdr3_nt: TGTGCCAGCAGCTTTACAGTGAATCAGCCCCAGCATTTT
cdr3_aa: CASSFTVNQPQHF

v_call: TRBV7-9
j_call: TRBJ2-3
clone_size: -
d_call: TRBD2
cdr3_nt: TGTGCCAGCAGCTTTAGGCCTGTGGCGGGAGGTGGTATTGCAGATACGCAGTATTTT
cdr3_aa: CASSFRPVAGGGIADTQYF

v_call: TRBV5-1
j_call: TRBJ2-1
clone_size: -
d_call: -
cdr3_nt: TGCGCCAGCAGCTTGAGACAACCCGGTGGGAATGAGCAGTTCTTC
cdr3_aa: CASSLRQPGGNEQFF

v_call: TRBV11-2
j_call: TRBJ1-2
clone_size: -
d_call: TRBD1
cdr3_nt: TGTGCCAGCAGCCTGAGGGGGCGAGATGGCTACACCTTC
cdr3_aa: CASSLRGRDGYTF

v_call: TRBV4-3
j_call: TRBJ1-5
clone_size: -
d_call: TRBD1
cdr3_nt: TGCGCCAGCAGCCAGGACAGGGGGGGTAGCAATCAGCCCCAGCATTTT
cdr3_aa: CASSQDRGGSNQPQHF

v_call: TRBV19
j_call: TRBJ2-5
clone_size: medium-sized
d_call: TRBD2
cdr3_nt: TGTGCCAGTAGCCGCCGGGGAGGGCGAGAGACCCAGTACTTC
cdr3_aa: CASSRRGGRETQYF

v_call: TRBV6-6
j_call: TRBJ2-7
clone_size: -
d_call: -
cdr3_nt: TGTGCCAGCAGCTCCGACAGCCTAACCTACGAGCAGTACTTC
cdr3_aa: CASSSDSLTYEQYF

v_call: TRBV5-1
j_call: TRBJ2-3
clone_size: -
d_call: -
cdr3_nt: TGCGCCAGCATCTCAGTACCCGACACAGATACGCAGTATTTT
cdr3_aa: CASISVPDTDTQYF

v_call: TRBV7-6
j_call: TRBJ2-2
clone_size: -
d_call: -
cdr3_nt: TGTGCCAGCACCCCGCTAAAGAAAGTGGAGCTGTTTTTT
cdr3_aa: CASTPLKKVELFF

v_call: TRBV6-5
j_call: TRBJ1-2
clone_size: -
d_call: TRBD1
cdr3_nt: TGTGCCAGCAGTTCTGACAGGGCGGGCTACACCTTC
cdr3_aa: CASSSDRAGYTF

v_call: TRBV6-5
j_call: TRBJ1-1
clone_size: -
d_call: -
cdr3_nt: TGTGCCAGCAGTTACGGGTGGAGTTACCCCTTTGAAGCTTTCTTT
cdr3_aa: CASSYGWSYPFEAFF

v_call: TRBV5-1
j_call: TRBJ2-5
clone_size: -
d_call: TRBD2
cdr3_nt: TGCGCCAGCAGCTTCGGACTAGCGGGAGGGCCTGGAGAGACCCAGTACTTC
cdr3_aa: CASSFGLAGGPGETQYF

v_call: TRBV10-3
j_call: TRBJ2-3
clone_size: -
d_call: TRBD1
cdr3_nt: TGTGCCATCAGTTCGGGACAGGCCCTAAAGGATACGCAGTATTTT
cdr3_aa: CAISSGQALKDTQYF

v_call: TRBV29-1
j_call: TRBJ1-1
clone_size: -
d_call: -
cdr3_nt: TGCAGCGTTGAAGGGGGGCAGGGAGTGAACACTGAAGCTTTCTTT
cdr3_aa: CSVEGGQGVNTEAFF

v_call: TRBV6-5
j_call: TRBJ2-3
clone_size: -
d_call: -
cdr3_nt: TGTGCCAGCAGTTATAGCAGAGGCACAGATACGCAGTATTTT
cdr3_aa: CASSYSRGTDTQYF

v_call: TRBV29-1
j_call: TRBJ2-7
clone_size: -
d_call: TRBD1
cdr3_nt: TGCAGCGTTGTAAGAATAGTCGGGACAGAAAGCTCCTACGAGCAGTACTTC
cdr3_aa: CSVVRIVGTESSYEQYF

v_call: TRBV27
j_call: TRBJ2-5
clone_size: -
d_call: TRBD1
cdr3_nt: TGTGCCAGCAGTTTATCCGGGACAGGGGTAAGGGAGCAGTACTTC
cdr3_aa: CASSLSGTGVREQYF

v_call: TRBV28
j_call: TRBJ1-1
clone_size: -
d_call: -
cdr3_nt: TGTGCCAGCAGCCCCTCGGGAAACACTGAAGCTTTCTTT
cdr3_aa: CASSPSGNTEAFF